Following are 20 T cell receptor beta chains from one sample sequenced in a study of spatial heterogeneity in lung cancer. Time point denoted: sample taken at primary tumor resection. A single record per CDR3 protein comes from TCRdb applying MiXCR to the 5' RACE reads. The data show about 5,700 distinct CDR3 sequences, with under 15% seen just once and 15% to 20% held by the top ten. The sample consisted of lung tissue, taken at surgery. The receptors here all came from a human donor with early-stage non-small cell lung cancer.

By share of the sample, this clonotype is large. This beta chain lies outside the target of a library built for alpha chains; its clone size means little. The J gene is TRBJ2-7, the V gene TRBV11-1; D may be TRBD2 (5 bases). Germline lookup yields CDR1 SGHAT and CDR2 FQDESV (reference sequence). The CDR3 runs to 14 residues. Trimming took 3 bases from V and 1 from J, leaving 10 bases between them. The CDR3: CASSLIAGSYEQYF. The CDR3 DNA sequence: TGTGCCAGCAGCTTGATCGCGGGTTCCTACGAGCAGTACTTC.

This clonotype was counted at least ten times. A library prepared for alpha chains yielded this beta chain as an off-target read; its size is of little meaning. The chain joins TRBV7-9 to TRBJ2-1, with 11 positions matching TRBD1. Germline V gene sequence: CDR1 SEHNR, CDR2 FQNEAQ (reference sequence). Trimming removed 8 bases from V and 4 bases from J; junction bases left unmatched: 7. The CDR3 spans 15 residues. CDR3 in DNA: TGTGCCAGCGCCGATGGGACAGGGGGTTACAATGAGCAGTTCTTC. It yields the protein CASADGTGGYNEQFF.

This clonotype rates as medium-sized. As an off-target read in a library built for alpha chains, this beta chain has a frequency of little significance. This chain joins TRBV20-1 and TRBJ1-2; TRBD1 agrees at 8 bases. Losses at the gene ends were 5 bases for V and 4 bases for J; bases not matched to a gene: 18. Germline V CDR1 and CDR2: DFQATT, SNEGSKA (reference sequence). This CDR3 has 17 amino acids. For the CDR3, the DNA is TGCAGTGCTGCGGCGGATGAGGCAGGGGGCGGCGCCTATGGCTACACCTTC. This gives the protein CSAAADEAGGGAYGYTF.

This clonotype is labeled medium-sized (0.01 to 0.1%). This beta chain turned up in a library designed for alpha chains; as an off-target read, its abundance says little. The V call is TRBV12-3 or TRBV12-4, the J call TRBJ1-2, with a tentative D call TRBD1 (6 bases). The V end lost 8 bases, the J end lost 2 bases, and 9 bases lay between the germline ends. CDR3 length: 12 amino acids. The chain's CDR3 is CASGTGNYGYTF. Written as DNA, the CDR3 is TGTGCCAGCGGAACAGGGAACTATGGCTACACCTTC.

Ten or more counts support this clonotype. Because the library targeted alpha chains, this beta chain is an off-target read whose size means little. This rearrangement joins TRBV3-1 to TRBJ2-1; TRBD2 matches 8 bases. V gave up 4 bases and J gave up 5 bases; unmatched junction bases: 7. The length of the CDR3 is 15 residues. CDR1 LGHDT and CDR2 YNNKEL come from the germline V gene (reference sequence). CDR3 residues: CASSLASGWNNEQFF. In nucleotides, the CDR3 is TGTGCCAGCAGCCTGGCTAGCGGGTGGAACAATGAGCAGTTCTTC.

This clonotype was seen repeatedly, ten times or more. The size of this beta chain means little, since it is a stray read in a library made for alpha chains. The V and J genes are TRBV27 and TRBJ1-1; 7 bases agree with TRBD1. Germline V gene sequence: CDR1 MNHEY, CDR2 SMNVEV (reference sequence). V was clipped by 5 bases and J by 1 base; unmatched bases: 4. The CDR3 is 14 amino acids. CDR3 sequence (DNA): TGTGCCAGCAGTCCCGGACAGGAGAACACTGAAGCTTTCTTT. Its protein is CASSPGQENTEAFF.

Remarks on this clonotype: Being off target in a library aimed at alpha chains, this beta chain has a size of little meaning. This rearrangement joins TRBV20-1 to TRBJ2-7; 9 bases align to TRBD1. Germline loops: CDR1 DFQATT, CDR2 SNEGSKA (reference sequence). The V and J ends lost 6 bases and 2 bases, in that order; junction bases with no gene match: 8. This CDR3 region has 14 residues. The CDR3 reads CSASGTGSTYEQYF. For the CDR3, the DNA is TGCAGTGCCTCCGGGACAGGGTCGACCTACGAGCAGTACTTC.

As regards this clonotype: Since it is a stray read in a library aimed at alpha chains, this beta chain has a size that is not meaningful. CDR3 sequence reads: CASSLAASTDTQYF. The CDR3 nucleotides read TGTGCCAGCAGCCTAGCGGCTAGCACAGATACGCAGTATTTT. The V and J genes are TRBV5-4 and TRBJ2-3; 7 positions agree with TRBD2. CDR3 length: 14 residues. CDR1 is SGHNT and CDR2 is YYREEE in the germline V gene (reference sequence). Trimming cost V 4 bases and J 0 bases; bases outside gene matches: 2.

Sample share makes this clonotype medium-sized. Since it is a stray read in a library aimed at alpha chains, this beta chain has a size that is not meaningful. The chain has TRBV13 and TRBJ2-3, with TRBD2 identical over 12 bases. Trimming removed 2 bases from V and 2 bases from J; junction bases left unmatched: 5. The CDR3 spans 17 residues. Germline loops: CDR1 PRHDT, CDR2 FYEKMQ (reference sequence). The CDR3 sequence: CASSLRTSGNPTDTQYF. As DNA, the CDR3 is TGTGCCAGCAGCTTACGGACTAGCGGGAACCCCACAGATACGCAGTATTTT.

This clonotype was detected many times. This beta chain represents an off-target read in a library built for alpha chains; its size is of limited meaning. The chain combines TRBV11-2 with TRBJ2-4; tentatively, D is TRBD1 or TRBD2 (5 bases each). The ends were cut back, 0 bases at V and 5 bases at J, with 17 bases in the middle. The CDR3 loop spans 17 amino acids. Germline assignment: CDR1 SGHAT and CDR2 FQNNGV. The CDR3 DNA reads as TGTGCCAGCAGCTTAGATTTAACGGGAAGGGGAGAAAACATTCAGTACTTC. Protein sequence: CASSLDLTGRGENIQYF.

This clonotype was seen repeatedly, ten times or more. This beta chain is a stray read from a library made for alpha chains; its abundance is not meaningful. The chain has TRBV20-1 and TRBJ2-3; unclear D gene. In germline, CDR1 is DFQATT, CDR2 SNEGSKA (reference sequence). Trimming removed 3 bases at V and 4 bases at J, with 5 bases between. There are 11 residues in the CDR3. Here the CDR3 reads CSASMSDTQYF. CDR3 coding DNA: TGCAGTGCTAGTATGTCAGATACGCAGTATTTT.

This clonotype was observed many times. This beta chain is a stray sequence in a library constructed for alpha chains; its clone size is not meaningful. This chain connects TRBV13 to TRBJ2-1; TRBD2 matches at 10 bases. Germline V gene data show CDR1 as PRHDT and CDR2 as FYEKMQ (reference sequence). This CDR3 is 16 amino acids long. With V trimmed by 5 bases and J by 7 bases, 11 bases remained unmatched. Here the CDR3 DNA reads TGTGCCAGCAGCCTAGCAGCGGGAGGGCCGTTGAATGAGCAGTTCTTC. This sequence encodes CASSLAAGGPLNEQFF.

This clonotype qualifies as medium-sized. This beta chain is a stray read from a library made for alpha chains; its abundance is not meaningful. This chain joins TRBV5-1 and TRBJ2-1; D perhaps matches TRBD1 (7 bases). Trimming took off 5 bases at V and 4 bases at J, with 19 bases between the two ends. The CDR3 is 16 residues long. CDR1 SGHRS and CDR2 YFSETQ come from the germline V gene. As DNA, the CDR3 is TGCGCCAGCAGTTTAGCCGCGGGACAGATTTACAATGAGCAGTTCTTC. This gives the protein CASSLAAGQIYNEQFF.

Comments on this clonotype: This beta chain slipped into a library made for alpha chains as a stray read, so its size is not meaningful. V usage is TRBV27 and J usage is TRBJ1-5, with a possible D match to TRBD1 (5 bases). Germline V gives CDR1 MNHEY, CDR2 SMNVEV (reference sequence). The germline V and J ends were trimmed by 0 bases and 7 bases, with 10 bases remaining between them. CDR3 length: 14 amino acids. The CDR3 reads CASSLSGGGQPQHF. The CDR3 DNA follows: TGTGCCAGCAGTTTATCTGGGGGAGGGCAGCCCCAGCATTTT.

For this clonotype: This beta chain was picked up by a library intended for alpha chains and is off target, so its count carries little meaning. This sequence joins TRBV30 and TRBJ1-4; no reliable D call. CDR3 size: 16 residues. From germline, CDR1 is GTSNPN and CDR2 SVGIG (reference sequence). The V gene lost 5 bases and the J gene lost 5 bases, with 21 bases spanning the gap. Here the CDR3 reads CAWSTPGTTENEKLFF. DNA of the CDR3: TGTGCCTGGTCCACTCCGGGCACAACGGAGAATGAAAAACTGTTTTTT.

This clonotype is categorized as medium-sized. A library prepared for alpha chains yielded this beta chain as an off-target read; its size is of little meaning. The CDR3 DNA reads TGTGCCAGCAGTTATGGGGGAGGCTATGGCTACACCTTC. This codes for CASSYGGGYGYTF. This chain joins TRBV6-5 and TRBJ1-2; the D gene is possibly TRBD1 (5 bases). Trimming removed 3 bases at V and 4 bases at J, with 9 bases between. The CDR3 sequence is 13 residues long. CDR1 and CDR2 from the germline V gene are MNHEY and SVGAGI.

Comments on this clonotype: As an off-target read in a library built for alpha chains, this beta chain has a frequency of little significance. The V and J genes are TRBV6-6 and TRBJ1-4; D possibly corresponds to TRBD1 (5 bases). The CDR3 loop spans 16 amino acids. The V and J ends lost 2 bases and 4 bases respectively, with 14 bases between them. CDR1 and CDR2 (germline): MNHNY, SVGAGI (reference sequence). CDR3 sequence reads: CASSYPDGADNEKLFF. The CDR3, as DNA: TGTGCCAGCAGTTACCCCGACGGGGCCGATAATGAAAAACTGTTTTTT.

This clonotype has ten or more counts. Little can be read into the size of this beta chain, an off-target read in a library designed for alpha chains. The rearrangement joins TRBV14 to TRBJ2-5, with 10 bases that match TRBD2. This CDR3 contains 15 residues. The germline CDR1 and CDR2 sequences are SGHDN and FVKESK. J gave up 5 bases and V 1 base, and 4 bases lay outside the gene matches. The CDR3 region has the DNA TGTGCCAGCAGCCAAGGGTCTAGCGGGAGTGAGACCCAGTACTTC. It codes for CASSQGSSGSETQYF.

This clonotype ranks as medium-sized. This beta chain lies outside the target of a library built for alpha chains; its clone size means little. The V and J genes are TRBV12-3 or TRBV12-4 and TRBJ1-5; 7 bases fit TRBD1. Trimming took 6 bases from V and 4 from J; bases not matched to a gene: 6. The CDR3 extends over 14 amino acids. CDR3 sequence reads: CASSPGQFNQPQHF. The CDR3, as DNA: TGTGCCAGCAGCCCGGGACAGTTTAATCAGCCCCAGCATTTT.

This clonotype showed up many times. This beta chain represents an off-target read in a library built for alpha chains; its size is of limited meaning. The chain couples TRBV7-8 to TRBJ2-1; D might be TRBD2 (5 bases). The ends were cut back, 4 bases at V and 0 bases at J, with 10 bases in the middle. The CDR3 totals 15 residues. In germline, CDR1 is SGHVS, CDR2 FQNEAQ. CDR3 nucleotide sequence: TGTGCCAGCAGCTCTCGGGCGGGCTCCTACAATGAGCAGTTCTTC. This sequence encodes CASSSRAGSYNEQFF.